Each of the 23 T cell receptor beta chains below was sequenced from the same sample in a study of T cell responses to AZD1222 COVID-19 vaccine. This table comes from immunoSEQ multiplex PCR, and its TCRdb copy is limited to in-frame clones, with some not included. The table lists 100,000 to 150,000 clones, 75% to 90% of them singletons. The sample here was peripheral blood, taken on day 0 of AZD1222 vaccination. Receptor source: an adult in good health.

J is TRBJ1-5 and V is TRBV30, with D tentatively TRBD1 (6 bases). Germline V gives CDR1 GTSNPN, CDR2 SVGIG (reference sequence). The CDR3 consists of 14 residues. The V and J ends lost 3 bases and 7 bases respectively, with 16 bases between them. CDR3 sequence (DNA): TGTGCCTGGAGGCCACAGGGATCTCGGCAGCCCCAGCATTTT. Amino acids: CAWRPQGSRQPQHF.

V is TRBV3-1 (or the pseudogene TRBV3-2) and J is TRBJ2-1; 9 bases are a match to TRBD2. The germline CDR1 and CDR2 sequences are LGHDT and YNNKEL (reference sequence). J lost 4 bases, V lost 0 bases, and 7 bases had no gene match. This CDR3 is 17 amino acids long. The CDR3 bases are TGTGCCAGCAGCCAAGATTGGGCTAGCGGGACTTACAATGAGCAGTTCTTC. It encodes CASSQDWASGTYNEQFF.

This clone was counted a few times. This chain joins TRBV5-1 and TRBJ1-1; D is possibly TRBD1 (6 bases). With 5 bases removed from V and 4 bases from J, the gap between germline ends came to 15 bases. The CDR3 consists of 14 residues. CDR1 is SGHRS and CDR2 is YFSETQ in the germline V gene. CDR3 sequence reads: CASRGPGAGTEAFF. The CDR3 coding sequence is TGCGCCAGCAGAGGGCCAGGGGCGGGCACTGAAGCTTTCTTT.

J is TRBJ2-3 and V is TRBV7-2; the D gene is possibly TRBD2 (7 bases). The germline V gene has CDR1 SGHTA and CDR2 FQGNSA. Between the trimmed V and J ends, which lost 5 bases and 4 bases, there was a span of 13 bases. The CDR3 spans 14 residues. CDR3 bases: TGTGCCAGCAGCATAGGGGGGGAGTCAGATACGCAGTATTTT. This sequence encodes CASSIGGESDTQYF.

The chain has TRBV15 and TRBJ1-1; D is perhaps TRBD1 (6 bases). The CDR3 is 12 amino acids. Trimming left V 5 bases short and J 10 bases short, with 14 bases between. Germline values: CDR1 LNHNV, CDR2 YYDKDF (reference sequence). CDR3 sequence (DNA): TGTGCCACCAGCGGACTCCCGGGGGCAGCTTTCTTT. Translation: CATSGLPGAAFF.

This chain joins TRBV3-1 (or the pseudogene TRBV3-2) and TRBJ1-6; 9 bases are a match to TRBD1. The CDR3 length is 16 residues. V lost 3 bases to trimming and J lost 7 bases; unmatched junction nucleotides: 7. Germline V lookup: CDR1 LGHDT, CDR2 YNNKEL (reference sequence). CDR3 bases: TGTGCCAGCAGCCATTATCAGACAGGGGGAAATTCACCCCTCCACTTT. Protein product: CASSHYQTGGNSPLHF.

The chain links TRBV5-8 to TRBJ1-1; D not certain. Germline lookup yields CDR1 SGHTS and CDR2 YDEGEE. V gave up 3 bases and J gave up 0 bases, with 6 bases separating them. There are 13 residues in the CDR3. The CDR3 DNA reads TGTGCCAGCAGCTCAGACATGAACACTGAAGCTTTCTTT. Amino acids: CASSSDMNTEAFF.

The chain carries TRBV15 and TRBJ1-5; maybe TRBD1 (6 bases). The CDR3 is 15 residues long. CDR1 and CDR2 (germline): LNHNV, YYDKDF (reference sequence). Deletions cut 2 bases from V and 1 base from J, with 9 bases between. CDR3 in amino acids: CATSRPDRSNQPQHF. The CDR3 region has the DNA TGTGCCACCAGCAGACCCGACAGGAGCAATCAGCCCCAGCATTTT.

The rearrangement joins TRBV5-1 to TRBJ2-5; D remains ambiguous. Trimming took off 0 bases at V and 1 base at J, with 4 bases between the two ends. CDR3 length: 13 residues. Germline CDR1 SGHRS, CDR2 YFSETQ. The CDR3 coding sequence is TGCGCCAGCAGCTTGGGCCCCCAAGAGACCCAGTACTTC. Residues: CASSLGPQETQYF.

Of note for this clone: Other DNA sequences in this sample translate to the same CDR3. The CDR3 loop reads CASSPLGQAYGYTF. In nucleotides, the CDR3 is TGTGCCAGCAGCCCGTTGGGACAAGCCTATGGCTACACCTTC. The J gene is TRBJ1-2, the V gene TRBV27; D may be TRBD1 (6 bases). The CDR3 totals 14 residues. The V gene's germline CDR1 is MNHEY and CDR2 SMNVEV (reference sequence). Trimming cost V 6 bases and J 4 bases, with 15 bases left between them.

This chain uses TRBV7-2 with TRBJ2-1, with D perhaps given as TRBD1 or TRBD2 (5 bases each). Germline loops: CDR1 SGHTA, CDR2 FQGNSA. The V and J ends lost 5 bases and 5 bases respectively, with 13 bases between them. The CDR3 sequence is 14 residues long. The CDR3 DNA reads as TGTGCCAGCAGCCTCGAGGGGTCTAACAATGAGCAGTTCTTC. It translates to CASSLEGSNNEQFF. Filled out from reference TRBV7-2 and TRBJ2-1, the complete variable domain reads GAGVSQSPSNKVTEKGKDVELRCDPISGHTALYWYRQSLGQGLEFLIYFQGNSAPDKSGLPSDRFSAERTGGSVSTLTIQRTQQEDSAVYLCASSLEGSNNEQFFGPGTRLTVL.

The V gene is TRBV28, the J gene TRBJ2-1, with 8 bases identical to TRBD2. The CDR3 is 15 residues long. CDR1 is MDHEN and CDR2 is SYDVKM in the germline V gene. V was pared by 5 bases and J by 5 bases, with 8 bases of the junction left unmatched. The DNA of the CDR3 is TGTGCCAGCAGTCCCTTTAGTAGCGGGAACAATGAGCAGTTCTTC. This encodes CASSPFSSGNNEQFF.

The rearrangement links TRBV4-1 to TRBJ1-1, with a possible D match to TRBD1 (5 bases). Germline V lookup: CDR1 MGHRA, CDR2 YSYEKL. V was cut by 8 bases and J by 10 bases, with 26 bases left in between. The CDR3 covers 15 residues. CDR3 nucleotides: TGCGCCAGCGACCGCGGGAGGGACTCGACCGCTGTAGCTTTCTTT. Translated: CASDRGRDSTAVAFF.

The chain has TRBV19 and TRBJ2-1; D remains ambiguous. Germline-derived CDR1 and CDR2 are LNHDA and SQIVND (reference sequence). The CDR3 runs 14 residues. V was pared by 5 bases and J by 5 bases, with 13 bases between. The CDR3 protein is CASSSVYQHNEQFF. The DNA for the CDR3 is TGTGCCAGTAGTTCCGTCTACCAGCACAATGAGCAGTTCTTC.

The CDR3: CASSGDVGVYEQYF. CDR3 sequence (DNA): TGTGCCAGCAGCGGGGACGTAGGGGTCTACGAGCAGTACTTC. The chain employs TRBV5-4 and TRBJ2-7, with D perhaps given as TRBD1 or TRBD2 (5 bases each). Trimming removed 4 bases at V and 3 bases at J, with 14 bases between. Germline assignment: CDR1 SGHNT and CDR2 YYREEE (reference sequence). This CDR3 comprises 14 residues.

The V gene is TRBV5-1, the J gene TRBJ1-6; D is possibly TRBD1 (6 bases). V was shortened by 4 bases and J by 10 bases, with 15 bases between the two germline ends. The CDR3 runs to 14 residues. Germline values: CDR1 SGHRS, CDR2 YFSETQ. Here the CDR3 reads CASSQGQTDSPLHF. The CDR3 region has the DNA TGCGCCAGCAGCCAAGGACAGACGGACTCACCCCTCCACTTT. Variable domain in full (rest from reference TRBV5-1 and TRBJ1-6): KAGVTQTPRYLIKTRGQQVTLSCSPISGHRSVSWYQQTPGQGLQFLFEYFSETQRNKGNFPGRFSGRQFSNSRSEMNVSTLELGDSALYLCASSQGQTDSPLHFGNGTRLTVT.

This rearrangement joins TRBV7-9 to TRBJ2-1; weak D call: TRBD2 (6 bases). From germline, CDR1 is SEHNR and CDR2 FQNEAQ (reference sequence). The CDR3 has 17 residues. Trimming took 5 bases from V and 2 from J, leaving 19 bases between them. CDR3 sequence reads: CASSPRASVSTYNEQFF. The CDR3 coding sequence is TGTGCCAGCAGCCCTCGGGCTAGCGTATCCACCTACAATGAGCAGTTCTTC. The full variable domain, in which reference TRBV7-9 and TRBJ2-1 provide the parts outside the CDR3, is DTGVSQNPRHKITKRGQNVTFRCDPISEHNRLYWYRQTLGQGPEFLTYFQNEAQLEKSRLLSDRFSAERPKGSFSTLEIQRTEQGDSAMYLCASSPRASVSTYNEQFFGPGTRLTVL.

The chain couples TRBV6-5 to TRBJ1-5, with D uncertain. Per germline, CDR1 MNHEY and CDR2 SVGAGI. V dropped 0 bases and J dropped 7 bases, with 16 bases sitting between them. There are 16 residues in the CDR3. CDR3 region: CASSYSYLDPYQPQHF. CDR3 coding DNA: TGTGCCAGCAGTTACTCTTATTTGGACCCATACCAGCCCCAGCATTTT.

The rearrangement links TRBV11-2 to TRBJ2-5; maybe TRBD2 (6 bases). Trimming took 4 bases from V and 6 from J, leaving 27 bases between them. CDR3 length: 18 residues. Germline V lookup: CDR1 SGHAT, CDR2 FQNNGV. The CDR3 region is CASSSQFTSLAAPKTQYF. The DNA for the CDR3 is TGTGCCAGCAGCTCGCAGTTTACTAGCTTGGCTGCCCCGAAGACCCAGTACTTC. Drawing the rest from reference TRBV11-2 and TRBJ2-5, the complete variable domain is EAGVAQSPRYKIIEKRQSVAFWCNPISGHATLYWYQQILGQGPKLLIQFQNNGVVDDSQLPKDRFSAERLKGVDSTLKIQPAKLEDSAVYLCASSSQFTSLAAPKTQYFGPGTRLLVL.

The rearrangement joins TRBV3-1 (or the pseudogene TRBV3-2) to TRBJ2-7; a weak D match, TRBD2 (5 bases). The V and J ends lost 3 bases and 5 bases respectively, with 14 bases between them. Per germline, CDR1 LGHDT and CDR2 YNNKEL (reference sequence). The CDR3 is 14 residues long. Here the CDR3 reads CASSHFEGTNEQYF. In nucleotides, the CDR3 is TGTGCCAGCAGCCATTTCGAGGGAACCAACGAGCAGTACTTC.

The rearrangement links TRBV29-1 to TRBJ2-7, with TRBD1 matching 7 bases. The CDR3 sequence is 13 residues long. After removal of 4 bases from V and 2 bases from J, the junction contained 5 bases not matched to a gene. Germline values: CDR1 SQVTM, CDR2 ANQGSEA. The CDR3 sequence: CSVGTGETYEQYF. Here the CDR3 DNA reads TGCAGCGTTGGCACAGGGGAAACCTACGAGCAGTACTTC.

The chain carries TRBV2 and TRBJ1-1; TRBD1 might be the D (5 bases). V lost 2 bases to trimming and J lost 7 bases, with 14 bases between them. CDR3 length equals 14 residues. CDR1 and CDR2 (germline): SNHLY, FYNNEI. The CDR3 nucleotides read TGTGCCAGCAGTGAAATTATAGGGGTTGGTGAAGCTTTCTTT. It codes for CASSEIIGVGEAFF.

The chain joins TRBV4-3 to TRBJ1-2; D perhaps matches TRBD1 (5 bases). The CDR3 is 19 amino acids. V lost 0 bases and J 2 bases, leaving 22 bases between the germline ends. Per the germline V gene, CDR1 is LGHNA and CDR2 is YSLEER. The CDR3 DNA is TGCGCCAGCAGCCAAGAACGATCGGGACCTGATTTCTTAAACTATGGCTACACCTTC. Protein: CASSQERSGPDFLNYGYTF.